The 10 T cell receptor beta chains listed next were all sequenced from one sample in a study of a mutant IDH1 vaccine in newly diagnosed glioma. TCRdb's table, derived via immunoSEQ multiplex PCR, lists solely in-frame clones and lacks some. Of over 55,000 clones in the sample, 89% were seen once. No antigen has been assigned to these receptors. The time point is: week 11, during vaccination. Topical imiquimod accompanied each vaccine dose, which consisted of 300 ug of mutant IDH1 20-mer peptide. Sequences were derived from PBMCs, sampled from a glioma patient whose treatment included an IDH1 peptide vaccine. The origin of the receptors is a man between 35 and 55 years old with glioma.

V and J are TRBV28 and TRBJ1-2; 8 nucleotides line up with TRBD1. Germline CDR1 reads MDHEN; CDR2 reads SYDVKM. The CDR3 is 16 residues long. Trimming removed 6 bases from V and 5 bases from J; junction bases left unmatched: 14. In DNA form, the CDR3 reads TGTGCCAGCAGCTCCCCTTCTCAGGGGGCGCAATATGGCTACACCTTC. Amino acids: CASSSPSQGAQYGYTF.

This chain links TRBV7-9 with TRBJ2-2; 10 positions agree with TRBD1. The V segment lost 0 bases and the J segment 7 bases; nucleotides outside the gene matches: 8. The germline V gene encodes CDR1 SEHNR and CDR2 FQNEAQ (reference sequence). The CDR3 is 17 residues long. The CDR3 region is CASSLATGGAGGGELFF. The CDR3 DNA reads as TGTGCCAGCAGCTTAGCGACAGGGGGCGCCGGTGGCGGGGAGCTGTTTTTT.

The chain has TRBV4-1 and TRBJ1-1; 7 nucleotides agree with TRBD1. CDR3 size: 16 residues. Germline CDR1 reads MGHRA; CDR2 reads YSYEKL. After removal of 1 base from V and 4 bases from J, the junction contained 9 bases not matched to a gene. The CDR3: CASSQVPGRGSTEAFF. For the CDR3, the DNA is TGCGCCAGCAGCCAAGTACCTGGCAGGGGGTCCACTGAAGCTTTCTTT.

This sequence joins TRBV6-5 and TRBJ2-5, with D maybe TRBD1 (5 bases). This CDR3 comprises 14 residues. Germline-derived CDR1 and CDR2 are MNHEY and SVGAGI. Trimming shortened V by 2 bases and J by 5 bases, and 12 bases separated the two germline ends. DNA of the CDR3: TGTGCCAGCAGTTACACCAGGGAAGTGGAGACCCAGTACTTC. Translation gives CASSYTREVETQYF.

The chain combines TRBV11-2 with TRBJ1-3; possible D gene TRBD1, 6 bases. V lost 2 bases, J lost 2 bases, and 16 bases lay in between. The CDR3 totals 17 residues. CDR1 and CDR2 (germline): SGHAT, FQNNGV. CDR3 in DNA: TGTGCCAGCAGCTTATCCAGCCCCCGGACAGCTGGAAACACCATATATTTT. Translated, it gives CASSLSSPRTAGNTIYF. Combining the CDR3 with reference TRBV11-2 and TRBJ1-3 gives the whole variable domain EAGVAQSPRYKIIEKRQSVAFWCNPISGHATLYWYQQILGQGPKLLIQFQNNGVVDDSQLPKDRFSAERLKGVDSTLKIQPAKLEDSAVYLCASSLSSPRTAGNTIYFGEGSWLTVV.

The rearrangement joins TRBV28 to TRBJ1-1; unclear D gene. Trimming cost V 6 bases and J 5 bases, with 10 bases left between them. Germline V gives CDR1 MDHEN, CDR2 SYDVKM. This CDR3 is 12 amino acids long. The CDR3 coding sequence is TGTGCCAGCAGGCCGGCGGGTACTGAAGCTTTCTTT. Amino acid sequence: CASRPAGTEAFF.

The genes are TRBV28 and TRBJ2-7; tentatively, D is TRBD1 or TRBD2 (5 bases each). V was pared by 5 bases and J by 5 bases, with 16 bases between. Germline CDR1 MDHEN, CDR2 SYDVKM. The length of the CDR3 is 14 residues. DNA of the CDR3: TGTGCCAGCAGTCCGGGACCGGGTTACCACGAGCAGTACGTC. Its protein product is CASSPGPGYHEQYV.

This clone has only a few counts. CDR3 protein: CASSEWVRTEAFF. CDR3 sequence (DNA): TGCGCCAGCAGTGAGTGGGTTAGAACTGAAGCTTTCTTT. The chain recombines TRBV10-2 with TRBJ1-1; D uncertain. The V and J ends lost 1 base and 5 bases respectively, with 8 bases between them. Germline V gives CDR1 WSHSY, CDR2 SAAADI. The CDR3 runs 13 residues.

Here the CDR3 DNA reads TGTGCCAGCAGCTTTGAGGGTACCTACGAGCAGTACTTC. Its protein is CASSFEGTYEQYF. The V and J genes are TRBV7-2 and TRBJ2-7; D may be TRBD2 (5 bases). With 3 bases removed from V and 2 bases from J, the gap between germline ends came to 8 bases. Germline CDR1 reads SGHTA; CDR2 reads FQGNSA. The CDR3 loop spans 13 amino acids.

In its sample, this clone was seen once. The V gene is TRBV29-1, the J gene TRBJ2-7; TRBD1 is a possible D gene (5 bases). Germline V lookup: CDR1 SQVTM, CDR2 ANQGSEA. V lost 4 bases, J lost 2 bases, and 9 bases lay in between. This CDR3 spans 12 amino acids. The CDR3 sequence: CSVVQGPYEQYF. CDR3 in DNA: TGCAGCGTTGTTCAGGGCCCCTACGAGCAGTACTTC.